A single sample gave rise to the 10 T cell receptor beta chains below, sequenced in a study of technical replicates of blood from four donors. Sequencing was performed with immunoSEQ multiplex PCR; in TCRdb, only in-frame clones are kept and a portion is missing. The sample carries roughly 85,000 clones, 85% to 95% recorded once. The specimen was T cells isolated from PBMCs. The receptor set was obtained from a human donor in good health.

The V and J genes are TRBV7-9 and TRBJ1-2; perhaps TRBD1 as D (5 bases). Trimming took off 5 bases at V and 6 bases at J, with 10 bases between the two ends. CDR1 is SEHNR, CDR2 FQNEAQ, per germline (reference sequence). This CDR3 spans 12 amino acids. CDR3 nucleotides: TGTGCCAGCAGCACGAGCAGGGATGGCTACACCTTC. Amino acid sequence: CASSTSRDGYTF.

The rearrangement links TRBV30 to TRBJ2-1; TRBD2 is a possible D gene (5 bases). This CDR3 is 17 amino acids long. V dropped 4 bases and J dropped 7 bases, with 26 bases sitting between them. Germline V gene lookup returns CDR1 GTSNPN and CDR2 SVGIG (reference sequence). As DNA, the CDR3 is TGTGCCTGGACCCCTTCCCGCCTAGCCAAGTTTCAGAATGAGCAGTTCTTC. Translation gives CAWTPSRLAKFQNEQFF.

This chain links TRBV6-5 with TRBJ2-7; the match to TRBD1 covers 7 bases. With 6 bases clipped from V and 9 bases from J, the junction kept 8 bases outside the gene matches. This CDR3 has 12 residues. CDR1 and CDR2 from the germline V gene are MNHEY and SVGAGI. The CDR3 spells CASRRPQGVQYF. Here the CDR3 DNA reads TGTGCCAGCAGGCGCCCCCAGGGGGTGCAGTACTTC.

The V call is TRBV7-9, the J call TRBJ2-3; no clear D. V lost 2 bases and J lost 0, with 6 bases in between. This CDR3 is built from 14 residues. The germline V gene encodes CDR1 SEHNR and CDR2 FQNEAQ (reference sequence). The CDR3 protein is CASSLQTSTDTQYF. CDR3 DNA: TGTGCCAGCAGCTTACAGACAAGCACAGATACGCAGTATTTT.

The V call is TRBV5-1, the J call TRBJ1-1; D call uncertain. Germline assignment: CDR1 SGHRS and CDR2 YFSETQ. The CDR3 totals 14 residues. Trimming pared 4 bases from V and 6 bases from J, leaving 16 bases between. CDR3 protein: CASSPEGVKSEAFF. DNA for the CDR3: TGCGCCAGCAGCCCGGAGGGAGTTAAGTCTGAAGCTTTCTTT.

The chain links TRBV7-6 to TRBJ1-5; 7 nucleotides agree with TRBD1. Per the germline V gene, CDR1 is SGHVS and CDR2 is FNYEAQ. Germline trimming cut 5 bases from V and 2 bases from J; bases unmatched to any gene: 3. The CDR3 runs 14 residues. The DNA of the CDR3 is TGTGCCAGCAGCGCAGACAGGGGCAATCAGCCCCAGCATTTT. Protein product: CASSADRGNQPQHF.

V is TRBV7-2 and J is TRBJ2-5; 16 nucleotides line up with TRBD2. V was pared by 3 bases and J by 5 bases, with 9 bases of the junction left unmatched. Germline V gene sequence: CDR1 SGHTA, CDR2 FQGNSA. This CDR3 is 18 amino acids long. The CDR3 spells CASSLGTSGRAGWETQYF. The CDR3 bases are TGTGCCAGCAGCTTGGGGACTAGCGGGAGGGCCGGTTGGGAGACCCAGTACTTC.

The rearrangement links TRBV9 to TRBJ1-2, with 8 bases lining up with TRBD1. This CDR3 has 12 residues. V shed 5 bases and J 4 bases; nucleotides not matched to a gene: 1. The V gene's germline CDR1 is SGDLS and CDR2 YYNGEE. The CDR3 loop reads CASSDRGYGYTF. In DNA, the CDR3 is TGTGCCAGCAGTGACAGGGGCTATGGCTACACCTTC. Combining the CDR3 with reference TRBV9 and TRBJ1-2 gives the whole variable domain DSGVTQTPKHLITATGQRVTLRCSPRSGDLSVYWYQQSLDQGLQFLIQYYNGEERAKGNILERFSAQQFPDLHSELNLSSLELGDSALYFCASSDRGYGYTFGSGTRLTVV.

V and J are TRBV19 and TRBJ2-1, with 9 bases fitting TRBD1. Trimming at V came to 10 bases and at J to 5 bases, leaving 9 bases not matched to a gene. Germline V gene data show CDR1 as LNHDA and CDR2 as SQIVND (reference sequence). The CDR3 is 14 residues long. This CDR3 reads CATSARTGDNEQFF. The CDR3 DNA sequence: TGTGCCACTAGCGCCAGGACAGGGGACAATGAGCAGTTCTTC.

This clone has only a few counts. The chain carries TRBV29-1 and TRBJ1-1; a weak D match, TRBD1 (5 bases). Trimming cost V 6 bases and J 2 bases, with 10 bases left between them. This CDR3 region has 12 residues. Germline CDR1 reads SQVTM; CDR2 reads ANQGSEA. The CDR3 protein is CSVGRGNTEAFF. The CDR3 DNA sequence: TGCAGCGTGGGAAGGGGAAACACTGAAGCTTTCTTT.